Presented here are 31 T cell receptor beta chains from one specimen sequenced in a study of CD8 T cells in ankylosing spondylitis. General study findings and limits: It appeared that ankylosing spondylitis blood was characterized by a TCR beta motif of several highly homologous variants.

TCRdb reprocessed the 5' RACE reads via MiXCR and lists one record per CDR3 protein. This sample has approximately 500,000 distinct CDR3 sequences, with about an eighth found just once. These TCRs' antigens remain unknown. The material sequenced was blood, either unsorted or a sorted T cell fraction (not recorded which). The receptors shown here come from a male donor with ankylosing spondylitis.

This clonotype was seen a few times. The rearrangement joins TRBV7-6 to TRBJ2-5, with 10 bases aligning to TRBD2. The ends lost 4 bases at V and 1 base at J; junction bases unmatched: 12. This CDR3 is built from 18 residues. Germline V gene lookup returns CDR1 SGHVS and CDR2 FNYEAQ. The CDR3 region is CASSSSGGGRALQETQYF. Here the CDR3 DNA reads TGTGCCAGCAGCTCTAGCGGGGGCGGGAGGGCCCTCCAAGAGACCCAGTACTTC.

The chain uses TRBV10-3 and TRBJ2-1; 10 bases agree with TRBD2. The V gene end was trimmed by 2 bases and the J gene end by 0 bases; junction bases not matched to a gene: 16. CDR1 and CDR2 from the germline V gene are ENHRY and SYGVKD. The CDR3 length is 21 residues. CDR3 nucleotide sequence: TGTGCCATCAGTGAGGTAGGGGCCAGGACTAGCGGAGGGGGCTCCTACAATGAGCAGTTCTTC. Translating it yields CAISEVGARTSGGGSYNEQFF.

At least ten counts were recorded for this clonotype. The V call is TRBV20-1, the J call TRBJ1-3, with no clear D. Germline lookup yields CDR1 DFQATT and CDR2 SNEGSKA (reference sequence). Trimming cost V 6 bases and J 0 bases, with 0 bases left between them. The CDR3 contains 10 residues. CDR3 nucleotides: TGCAGTGCCTCTGGAAACACCATATATTTT. Translated: CSASGNTIYF.

This clonotype appeared many times. The CDR3, as DNA: TGTGCCACCTCCTCGGGACAGGGGGCTGAAAACATTCAGTACTTC. Its translation is CATSSGQGAENIQYF. This chain joins TRBV24-1 and TRBJ2-4; TRBD1 agrees at 12 bases. The V gene end was trimmed by 9 bases and the J gene end by 5 bases; junction bases not matched to a gene: 7. Germline V gives CDR1 KGHDR, CDR2 SFDVKD. This CDR3 comprises 15 residues.

This clonotype was recorded at least ten times. The V and J genes are TRBV25-1 and TRBJ2-3; 12 positions match TRBD2. The CDR3 loop spans 20 amino acids. The ends lost 2 bases at V and 1 base at J; junction bases unmatched: 13. Per germline, CDR1 MGHDK and CDR2 SYGVNS. As DNA, the CDR3 is TGTGCCAGCAGTGAAAGCCCCTCCCGGACTAGCGGGATGGGCACAGATACGCAGTATTTT. Translation: CASSESPSRTSGMGTDTQYF.

This sequence joins TRBV20-1 and TRBJ2-3; perhaps TRBD1 as D (5 bases). The CDR3 runs to 13 residues. V shed 4 bases and J shed 6 bases, with 14 bases lying between them. Germline-derived CDR1 and CDR2 are DFQATT and SNEGSKA (reference sequence). The CDR3 sequence: CSANPGRADTQYF. The CDR3, as DNA: TGCAGTGCTAACCCCGGCAGGGCTGATACGCAGTATTTT.

This clonotype was detected a few times. The chain joins TRBV14 to TRBJ2-7; TRBD1 matches at 9 bases. The V gene end was trimmed by 1 base and the J gene end by 6 bases; junction bases not matched to a gene: 10. This CDR3 region has 16 residues. The germline V gene has CDR1 SGHDN and CDR2 FVKESK. The CDR3 nucleotides are TGTGCCAGCAGCCAAGGAGGGGGACAGGGTTATGGCGAGCAGTACGTC. Residues: CASSQGGGQGYGEQYV.

The genes are TRBV3-1 and TRBJ1-2; possible D gene TRBD1, 5 bases. The CDR3 length is 14 residues. Trimming stripped 4 bases from V and 3 bases from J, with 12 bases between. Germline CDR1 is LGHDT and CDR2 is YNNKEL (reference sequence). The CDR3 coding sequence is TGTGCCAGCAGCCGACGGGGCGCTGACTATGGCTACACCTTC. Translated, it gives CASSRRGADYGYTF.

V gene TRBV3-1 combines with J gene TRBJ2-5; D gene uncertain. With 3 bases removed from V and 5 bases from J, the gap between germline ends came to 10 bases. The CDR3 is 13 residues long. Germline values: CDR1 LGHDT, CDR2 YNNKEL (reference sequence). CDR3 coding DNA: TGTGCCAGCAGCCAGGAAGCGCTCGAGACCCAGTACTTC. This codes for CASSQEALETQYF.

V usage is TRBV5-4 and J usage is TRBJ2-7; 9 bases fit TRBD1. This CDR3 region has 15 residues. The V segment lost 0 bases and the J segment 2 bases; nucleotides outside the gene matches: 3. Germline V gene sequence: CDR1 SGHNT, CDR2 YYREEE (reference sequence). The CDR3 sequence: CASSLDRGQTYEQYF. The CDR3 DNA reads TGTGCCAGCAGCTTGGACAGGGGGCAGACCTACGAGCAGTACTTC. Supplemented by reference TRBV5-4 and TRBJ2-7, the full variable domain reads ETGVTQSPTHLIKTRGQQVTLRCSSQSGHNTVSWYQQALGQGPQFIFQYYREEENGRGNFPPRFSGLQFPNYSSELNVNALELDDSALYLCASSLDRGQTYEQYFGPGTRLTVT.

The chain links TRBV7-2 to TRBJ1-2, with TRBD1 identical over 9 bases. This CDR3 spans 16 amino acids. Per germline, CDR1 SGHTA and CDR2 FQGNSA. The junction had 14 bases not matched to a gene; V was cut back by 5 bases and J by 7 bases. The CDR3 nucleotides read TGTGCCAGCAGCCTAAAGCCCGGGACAGGGAGGAGTGGCTACACCTTC. It translates to CASSLKPGTGRSGYTF.

The sample holds many counts of this clonotype. The rearrangement joins TRBV12-3 or TRBV12-4 to TRBJ1-1, with D perhaps TRBD1 (6 bases). The length of the CDR3 is 15 residues. V lost 7 bases, J lost 6 bases, and 21 bases lay in between. In nucleotides, the CDR3 is TGTGCCAGCAATTTTGGTGATTCAGGGGCAGCTGAAGCTTTCTTT. Amino acid sequence: CASNFGDSGAAEAFF.

This chain uses TRBV12-3 or TRBV12-4 with TRBJ1-1; TRBD1 might be the D (6 bases). CDR3 size: 14 residues. V was shortened by 6 bases and J by 6 bases, with 17 bases between the two germline ends. The chain's CDR3 is CASSPPGRGAEAFF. The CDR3 region has the DNA TGTGCCAGCAGCCCCCCCGGCAGGGGAGCTGAAGCTTTCTTT.

V gene TRBV7-6 combines with J gene TRBJ2-7, with no clear D. Germline lookup yields CDR1 SGHVS and CDR2 FNYEAQ. CDR3 length equals 14 residues. The V end lost 3 bases, the J end lost 3 bases, and 12 bases lay between the germline ends. Written as DNA, the CDR3 is TGTGCCAGCAGCTTGGGCGGAGAAGTCTACGAGCAGTACTTC. This codes for CASSLGGEVYEQYF.

This clonotype was picked up a small number of times. The chain joins TRBV4-1 to TRBJ2-3; TRBD2 matches at 7 bases. Germline V gene lookup returns CDR1 MGHRA and CDR2 YSYEKL. The CDR3 covers 18 residues. V lost 0 bases, J lost 8 bases, and 17 bases stayed unmatched. CDR3 region: CASSQDSVAGGKRSTQYF. In DNA form, the CDR3 reads TGCGCCAGCAGCCAAGATTCGGTAGCCGGGGGGAAAAGGTCTACGCAGTATTTT.

The rearrangement joins TRBV12-3 or TRBV12-4 to TRBJ2-1, with a possible D match to TRBD2 (6 bases). CDR3 length equals 18 residues. V lost 3 bases to trimming and J lost 0 bases, with 18 bases between them. CDR3 loop: CASSFRLRGMSSYNEQFF. The CDR3 bases are TGTGCCAGCAGTTTTCGGCTGCGCGGGATGAGCTCCTACAATGAGCAGTTCTTC.

This clonotype was detected a few times. V and J are TRBV9 and TRBJ2-1; D is perhaps TRBD2 (5 bases). Germline-derived CDR1 and CDR2 are SGDLS and YYNGEE. The CDR3 runs to 15 residues. The germline V and J ends were trimmed by 6 bases and 5 bases, with 18 bases remaining between them. The CDR3 DNA is TGTGCCAGCATGGCGGGTACAGAATTGAACAATGAGCAGTTCTTC. Its protein is CASMAGTELNNEQFF. Full variable domain (rest looked up from reference TRBV9 and TRBJ2-1): DSGVTQTPKHLITATGQRVTLRCSPRSGDLSVYWYQQSLDQGLQFLIQYYNGEERAKGNILERFSAQQFPDLHSELNLSSLELGDSALYFCASMAGTELNNEQFFGPGTRLTVL.

Written as DNA, the CDR3 is TGCAGTGCAAATAGCGGGGTTGAGACCCAGTACTTC. Translated, it gives CSANSGVETQYF. This sequence joins TRBV20-1 and TRBJ2-5; 8 bases are shared with TRBD2. The CDR3 is 12 residues long. Germline assignment: CDR1 DFQATT and CDR2 SNEGSKA (reference sequence). With 6 bases clipped from V and 5 bases from J, the junction kept 5 bases outside the gene matches.

Written as DNA, the CDR3 is TGTGCCAGCAGCACCCTTCCTGGGCCGAGAGAAGACACCGGGGAGCTGTTTTTT. Protein sequence: CASSTLPGPREDTGELFF. The V call is TRBV27, the J call TRBJ2-2; D gene uncertain. The CDR3 loop spans 18 amino acids. V was pared by 6 bases and J by 3 bases, with 23 bases between. Per the germline V gene, CDR1 is MNHEY and CDR2 is SMNVEV (reference sequence).

The sample holds a few counts of this clonotype. The chain has TRBV20-1 and TRBJ1-1; D uncertain. The germline V and J ends were trimmed by 0 bases and 4 bases, with 15 bases remaining between them. The CDR3 runs 15 residues. Germline V gene sequence: CDR1 DFQATT, CDR2 SNEGSKA (reference sequence). The CDR3 nucleotides read TGCAGTGCTAGAGATCTCGGAGGACTACTCACTGAAGCTTTCTTT. Its protein product is CSARDLGGLLTEAFF.

This clonotype was counted many times. V gene TRBV7-2 combines with J gene TRBJ2-2; D is undetermined. Germline CDR1 SGHTA, CDR2 FQGNSA. Trimming shortened V by 0 bases and J by 4 bases, and 6 bases separated the two germline ends. The CDR3 consists of 14 residues. The CDR3 loop is CASSLAVSTGELFF. The CDR3 nucleotides read TGTGCCAGCAGCTTAGCGGTTTCCACCGGGGAGCTGTTTTTT.

This sequence joins TRBV20-1 and TRBJ2-2, with TRBD1 matching 8 bases. With V trimmed by 6 bases and J by 4 bases, 4 bases remained unmatched. The CDR3 extends over 13 amino acids. Germline V gives CDR1 DFQATT, CDR2 SNEGSKA (reference sequence). The CDR3 is CSAIGTGTGELFF. The CDR3 nucleotides read TGCAGTGCCATCGGGACAGGCACCGGGGAGCTGTTTTTT.

This clonotype has more than one count but fewer than ten. V and J are TRBV10-3 and TRBJ2-3; TRBD2 aligns across 10 bases. The CDR3 sequence is 16 residues long. Germline V gives CDR1 ENHRY, CDR2 SYGVKD. The trim removed 0 bases at V and 2 bases at J, leaving 2 bases unmatched. The CDR3 is CAISESGLANTDTQYF. Written as DNA, the CDR3 is TGTGCCATCAGTGAGTCGGGACTAGCGAACACAGATACGCAGTATTTT.

This clonotype was counted between two and nine times. CDR3 amino acids: CASSSYSGRYETQYF. The CDR3 DNA is TGTGCCAGCAGCTCTTATAGCGGGAGATACGAGACCCAGTACTTC. This chain links TRBV7-9 with TRBJ2-5; 9 positions agree with TRBD2. CDR3 length: 15 amino acids. The germline V gene encodes CDR1 SEHNR and CDR2 FQNEAQ (reference sequence). The J segment lost 5 bases and the V segment lost 4 bases, leaving 8 bases of the junction unmatched.

The chain combines TRBV5-1 with TRBJ2-7, with 8 positions matching TRBD1. J lost 5 bases, V lost 5 bases, and 6 bases had no gene match. This CDR3 has 13 amino acids. The germline V gene encodes CDR1 SGHRS and CDR2 YFSETQ. The CDR3 sequence is CASRQDRVDEQYF. CDR3 in DNA: TGCGCCAGCAGACAGGACAGGGTCGACGAGCAGTACTTC.

The chain joins TRBV2 to TRBJ2-5; D remains ambiguous. CDR1 and CDR2 (germline): SNHLY, FYNNEI. The CDR3 sequence is 15 residues long. V was clipped by 7 bases and J by 2 bases, with 17 bases between them. The CDR3 sequence: CASKPRLPFQETQYF. As DNA, the CDR3 is TGTGCCAGCAAACCAAGACTTCCGTTTCAAGAGACCCAGTACTTC.

This chain connects TRBV12-5 to TRBJ2-3; 15 bases match TRBD2. The CDR3 length is 16 residues. Trimming at V came to 6 bases and at J to 4 bases, leaving 5 bases not matched to a gene. The germline gives CDR1 LGHNT, CDR2 FRNRAP. CDR3 in DNA: TGTGCTAGTGGCAAGGGACTAGCGGGAGGATCAGATACGCAGTATTTT. The encoded protein is CASGKGLAGGSDTQYF.

The sample holds one count of this clonotype. The rearrangement joins TRBV10-2 to TRBJ1-5, with TRBD1 matching 7 bases. J lost 7 bases, V lost 3 bases, and 6 bases had no gene match. This CDR3 contains 14 residues. Germline assignment: CDR1 WSHSY and CDR2 SAAADI. The CDR3 nucleotides are TGCGCCAGCAGTGAACAGGGGAAAGAGCAGCCCCAGCATTTT. Its translation: CASSEQGKEQPQHF.

This clonotype was observed at least ten times. CDR3 residues: CASSVGTGRETQYF. The DNA of the CDR3 is TGCGCCAGCAGCGTCGGGACAGGGCGAGAGACCCAGTACTTC. The chain combines TRBV5-1 with TRBJ2-5; the match to TRBD1 covers 9 bases. This CDR3 region has 14 residues. Germline CDR1 SGHRS, CDR2 YFSETQ. V shed 4 bases, J shed 4 bases, and the junction held 5 bases outside the gene matches.

This clonotype was observed a few times. V and J are TRBV7-8 and TRBJ2-7; D remains ambiguous. The V end lost 1 base, the J end lost 2 bases, and 9 bases lay between the germline ends. The CDR3 covers 14 residues. Germline V gene sequence: CDR1 SGHVS, CDR2 FQNEAQ. The CDR3 sequence: CASSLEPEAYEQYF. Here the CDR3 DNA reads TGTGCCAGCAGCTTAGAACCCGAGGCCTACGAGCAGTACTTC. Filled out from reference TRBV7-8 and TRBJ2-7, the complete variable domain reads GAGVSQSPRYKVAKRGQDVALRCDPISGHVSLFWYQQALGQGPEFLTYFQNEAQLDKSGLPSDRFFAERPEGSVSTLKIQRTQQEDSAVYLCASSLEPEAYEQYFGPGTRLTVT.

In DNA, the CDR3 is TGTGCCAGCAGTGAAGCGCTTTTGGGCCTAACCTACGAGCAGTACTTC. Translation gives CASSEALLGLTYEQYF. The chain uses TRBV2 and TRBJ2-7; D is ambiguous. The V gene's germline CDR1 is SNHLY and CDR2 FYNNEI. This CDR3 contains 16 residues. With 0 bases removed from V and 2 bases from J, the gap between germline ends came to 14 bases.